The 7 T cell receptor beta chains presented below share a single source sample, sequenced in a study of T cells in Graves' hyperthyroidism and ophthalmopathy. Amplified TCR beta CDR3 regions came from RNA transcripts. TCR CDR3 underwent first-round RT-PCR with the HTBI primer set. Using its own MiXCR run on the multiplex PCR reads, TCRdb lists one record per CDR3 protein. This table has over 650,000 distinct CDR3 sequences, roughly 45% appearing once. Sequenced input: peripheral blood or thyroid tissue (not recorded which). These receptors originate from an adult man with Graves' disease, either hyperthyroidism or ophthalmopathy (not recorded which).

This clonotype showed up many times. The chain combines TRBV29-1 with TRBJ1-1; the D is unclear. The germline V gene encodes CDR1 SQVTM and CDR2 ANQGSEA. V was trimmed by 7 bases and J by 0 bases, leaving 15 bases between them. The CDR3 is 14 amino acids. CDR3 residues: CSAPPTAMNTEAFF. The CDR3 DNA is TGCAGCGCTCCTCCGACGGCAATGAACACTGAAGCTTTCTTT.

Note on this clonotype: A read error may explain this, as a much larger clone is one base away. The chain combines TRBV2 with TRBJ1-1, with D possibly being TRBD1 (6 bases). Germline V lookup: CDR1 SNHLY, CDR2 FYNNEI. Trimming pared 3 bases from V and 7 bases from J, leaving 12 bases between. This CDR3 comprises 13 residues. CDR3 nucleotides: TGTGCCAGCAGTGAGGAGAGGGACAATGAAGCTTTCTTT. Translated, it gives CASSEERDNEAFF.

This chain joins TRBV29-1 and TRBJ1-1, with no clear D. CDR1 is SQVTM and CDR2 is ANQGSEA in the germline V gene. The CDR3 has 14 amino acids. The germline V and J ends were trimmed by 4 bases and 0 bases, with 12 bases remaining between them. CDR3 loop: CSVALVLLNTEAFF. CDR3 nucleotides: TGCAGCGTTGCCTTGGTTCTGCTGAACACTGAAGCTTTCTTT.

This clonotype was detected only a few times. V is TRBV20-1 and J is TRBJ2-5; TRBD2 might be the D (5 bases). The CDR3 is 17 amino acids. V lost 6 bases to trimming and J lost 2 bases, with 25 bases between them. CDR1 DFQATT and CDR2 SNEGSKA come from the germline V gene (reference sequence). The CDR3 sequence is CSAPTPLRVGRQETQYF. For the CDR3, the DNA is TGCAGTGCACCCACCCCCTTGCGGGTAGGGAGACAAGAGACCCAGTACTTC.

The genes are TRBV7-2 and TRBJ2-7, with 9 bases identical to TRBD1. V was pared by 4 bases and J by 7 bases, with 8 bases of the junction left unmatched. The CDR3 extends over 14 amino acids. CDR1 is SGHTA and CDR2 is FQGNSA in the germline V gene. Here the CDR3 reads CASSWTGATGEQYF. The CDR3 DNA follows: TGTGCCAGCAGCTGGACAGGGGCGACCGGGGAGCAGTACTTC.

This clonotype was observed at least ten times. The chain carries TRBV5-1 and TRBJ1-2; no firm D call. Trimming left V 3 bases short and J 8 bases short, with 14 bases between. CDR3 length equals 13 residues. Germline V gene lookup returns CDR1 SGHRS and CDR2 YFSETQ. CDR3 sequence reads: CASSSPDKDGYTF. DNA for the CDR3: TGCGCCAGCAGCTCGCCTGACAAGGACGGCTACACCTTC. Variable domain in full (rest from reference TRBV5-1 and TRBJ1-2): KAGVTQTPRYLIKTRGQQVTLSCSPISGHRSVSWYQQTPGQGLQFLFEYFSETQRNKGNFPGRFSGRQFSNSRSEMNVSTLELGDSALYLCASSSPDKDGYTFGSGTRLTVV.

The rearrangement joins TRBV29-1 to TRBJ1-2; 8 bases align to TRBD1. This CDR3 comprises 14 residues. Trimming cost V 4 bases and J 4 bases; bases outside gene matches: 8. Germline V lookup: CDR1 SQVTM, CDR2 ANQGSEA. The CDR3 sequence is CSVVRTGHGYGYTF. The CDR3 nucleotides read TGCAGCGTTGTCCGGACAGGGCATGGCTATGGCTACACCTTC.